The 18 T cell receptor beta chains reported below all come from one sample, sequenced in a study of regulatory T cells in long-lasting Graves disease. Indicated time point: persistent/refractory GD, antithyroid drugs over 5 years with positive TRAb. Preparation of the TCR library used RNA extracted from PBMCs. The TCR beta library used iRepertoire HTBI primers with Arm-PCR amplification of CDR3. TCRdb re-called the multiplex PCR reads with MiXCR, one entry per CDR3 protein. The table shows almost 350,000 distinct CDR3 sequences, with around a fifth occurring only once. The sample was peripheral blood mononuclear cells (PBMCs), taken when the disease was refractory, from a patient treated with antithyroid drugs. The receptors were gathered from a female donor with Graves disease.

This chain links TRBV11-2 with TRBJ2-7; 7 bases agree with TRBD1. Germline V gives CDR1 SGHAT, CDR2 FQNNGV. This CDR3 is 15 amino acids long. V lost 2 bases and J lost 5; bases outside the gene matches: 9. CDR3: CASSLSRQGSHEQYF. The CDR3 DNA follows: TGTGCCAGCAGCTTATCACGACAGGGTTCCCACGAGCAGTACTTC.

This clonotype was counted at least ten times. The gene calls are TRBV12-3 or TRBV12-4 and TRBJ1-5; the D gene is possibly TRBD1 (5 bases). This CDR3 is 19 amino acids long. Trimming left V 3 bases short and J 6 bases short, with 27 bases between. The CDR3 protein is CASSLGGPSAGPEFQPQHF. The CDR3 DNA reads TGTGCCAGCAGTTTGGGGGGACCGTCGGCGGGGCCCGAATTTCAGCCCCAGCATTTT.

This clonotype was counted ten times or more. The V call is TRBV6-1, the J call TRBJ2-4; 9 bases are a match to TRBD1. This CDR3 spans 16 amino acids. J lost 1 base, V lost 5 bases, and 6 bases had no gene match. CDR1 and CDR2 (germline): MNHNS, SASEGT. The CDR3 DNA reads TGTGCCAGCAGTCTCTTTGGACAGGGGGCCAAAAACATTCAGTACTTC. Translated: CASSLFGQGAKNIQYF.

The chain recombines TRBV5-1 with TRBJ1-1, with 9 bases that match TRBD1. The CDR3 totals 16 residues. The germline V gene encodes CDR1 SGHRS and CDR2 YFSETQ. With 0 bases clipped from V and 0 bases from J, the junction kept 3 bases outside the gene matches. The CDR3 region is CASSLDRGLMNTEAFF. For the CDR3, the DNA is TGCGCCAGCAGCTTGGACAGGGGGCTCATGAACACTGAAGCTTTCTTT.

The rearrangement joins TRBV18 to TRBJ2-7; D is undetermined. V was pared by 1 base and J by 0 bases, with 10 bases between. The CDR3 is made up of 15 amino acids. The germline gives CDR1 KGHSH, CDR2 LQKENI. The CDR3 DNA reads as TGTGCCAGCTCACCACTAACGGGTCGCTCCTACGAGCAGTACTTC. It encodes CASSPLTGRSYEQYF.

Comments on this clonotype: Likely a read error: the CDR3 ends without its conserved phenylalanine or tryptophan. J is TRBJ1-1 and V is TRBV6-2 or TRBV6-3; D uncertain. CDR1 is MNHEY, CDR2 SVGEGT, per germline. This CDR3 comprises 12 residues. V lost 8 bases and J lost 0, with 7 bases in between. CDR3 sequence reads: CASQPLNTEAFS. CDR3 bases: TGTGCCAGCCAGCCGCTGAACACTGAAGCTTTCTCT.

This chain connects TRBV4-1 to TRBJ1-2; 7 nucleotides line up with TRBD1. Germline assignment: CDR1 MGHRA and CDR2 YSYEKL. The CDR3 sequence is 12 residues long. Germline trimming cut 2 bases from V and 7 bases from J; bases unmatched to any gene: 1. The DNA for the CDR3 is TGCGCCAGCAGCCAAAGGGACAGTGGCTACACCTTC. This gives the protein CASSQRDSGYTF.

This clonotype has at least ten counts. The chain's CDR3 is CATSGLPGQVSEQYF. In DNA, the CDR3 is TGTGCCACCAGCGGCCTACCGGGACAAGTTTCCGAGCAGTACTTC. The rearrangement uses TRBV15 and TRBJ2-7; D is possibly TRBD1 (6 bases). CDR1 and CDR2 (germline): LNHNV, YYDKDF (reference sequence). Trimming took off 5 bases at V and 6 bases at J, with 20 bases between the two ends. The CDR3 runs 15 residues.

This chain connects TRBV25-1 to TRBJ1-1, with 8 bases lining up with TRBD1. The CDR3 contains 15 residues. V dropped 4 bases and J dropped 1; count of bases not matched to a gene: 5. CDR1 and CDR2 (germline): MGHDK, SYGVNS. The CDR3 loop is CASSGQGTSNTEAFF. The DNA for the CDR3 is TGTGCCAGCAGTGGACAGGGGACCTCGAACACTGAAGCTTTCTTT.

The V gene is TRBV29-1, the J gene TRBJ2-6, with D perhaps TRBD2 (5 bases). The CDR3 covers 15 residues. Germline V CDR1 and CDR2: SQVTM, ANQGSEA. V was cut by 6 bases and J by 0 bases, with 12 bases left in between. Here the CDR3 reads CSVGYGGSGANVLTF. The CDR3 DNA reads TGCAGCGTCGGGTACGGAGGCTCTGGGGCCAACGTCCTGACTTTC.

V is TRBV19 and J is TRBJ1-5; the D is unclear. Deletions cut 4 bases from V and 5 bases from J, with 9 bases between. Per germline, CDR1 LNHDA and CDR2 SQIVND (reference sequence). This CDR3 has 13 amino acids. Here the CDR3 reads CASSRSGDQPQHF. The DNA for the CDR3 is TGTGCCAGTAGTAGATCGGGCGATCAGCCCCAGCATTTT.

This chain uses TRBV6-1 with TRBJ2-6; TRBD2 agrees at 14 bases. The germline V gene encodes CDR1 MNHNS and CDR2 SASEGT. J gave up 3 bases and V 5 bases, and 9 bases lay outside the gene matches. This CDR3 contains 19 residues. CDR3 nucleotide sequence: TGTGCCAGCAGTCCGCCAGGACTAGCGGGGGGAGGTGGGGCCAACGTCCTGACTTTC. Translation: CASSPPGLAGGGGANVLTF.

This clonotype appeared many times. The chain carries TRBV2 and TRBJ2-7; 10 nucleotides align to TRBD1. The J segment lost 5 bases and the V segment lost 6 bases, leaving 4 bases of the junction unmatched. There are 13 residues in the CDR3. Germline loops: CDR1 SNHLY, CDR2 FYNNEI. CDR3 DNA sequence: TGTGCCAGCAGCCGGGACAGGGGCCACGAGCAGTACTTC. Its translation: CASSRDRGHEQYF.

The J gene is TRBJ1-2, the V gene TRBV4-3, with unresolved D. V was pared by 0 bases and J by 5 bases, with 13 bases between. The germline V gene has CDR1 LGHNA and CDR2 YSLEER. The CDR3 totals 15 residues. CDR3 DNA sequence: TGCGCCAGCAGCCAAGATTCTTCATTTGGGTATGGCTACACCTTC. It translates to CASSQDSSFGYGYTF.

This clonotype was observed a few times. CDR3 bases: TGTGCCAGCAGTCTGGACTTCACAGATACGCAGTATTTT. Its protein product is CASSLDFTDTQYF. V is TRBV7-2 and J is TRBJ2-3; TRBD2 is a possible D gene (5 bases). The CDR3 runs to 13 residues. Germline loops: CDR1 SGHTA, CDR2 FQGNSA. Trimming left V 6 bases short and J 2 bases short, with 9 bases between.

This clonotype has more than one count but fewer than ten. J is TRBJ1-5 and V is TRBV19, with D perhaps TRBD1 (5 bases). V was cut by 6 bases and J by 0 bases, with 15 bases left in between. The CDR3 consists of 16 residues. Per germline, CDR1 LNHDA and CDR2 SQIVND (reference sequence). CDR3 protein: CASSPLGRNSNQPQHF. The CDR3 coding sequence is TGTGCCAGTAGCCCCCTGGGACGGAATAGCAATCAGCCCCAGCATTTT.

The CDR3 DNA sequence: TGTGCCAGCTCACGCCAGGGGGTGGGACGGGGAACTGAAGCTTTCTTT. It is translated as CASSRQGVGRGTEAFF. The rearrangement links TRBV18 to TRBJ1-1; 7 nucleotides align to TRBD1. Germline CDR1 KGHSH, CDR2 LQKENI. This CDR3 spans 16 amino acids. After removal of 4 bases from V and 5 bases from J, the junction contained 13 bases not matched to a gene.

This sequence joins TRBV28 and TRBJ1-5; perhaps TRBD1 as D (6 bases). Germline CDR1 is MDHEN and CDR2 is SYDVKM. The CDR3 runs 14 residues. Between the trimmed V and J ends, which lost 6 bases and 2 bases, there was a span of 11 bases. CDR3 protein: CASRIRGGNQPQHF. DNA of the CDR3: TGTGCCAGCAGAATCAGGGGAGGCAATCAGCCCCAGCATTTT.